These T cell receptor beta chains were read from a single sample in a study of blood T cell repertoires in COVID-19. Profiling relied on immunoSEQ multiplex PCR, and the TCRdb table lists in-frame clones only, not all of them. The sample contains about 56,000 clones, 80% to 90% of which appear only once. Input material: peripheral blood. The receptor set was obtained from a woman aged 60 to 75 with COVID-19, enrolled during active disease. Each CDR3 is given with its conserved first and last residue. D genes are given only for firm matches. A row's size may be missing; if present it is once, few, many or a size class.

TRBV14	.	.	TRBJ2-3	CASSQDGGRALTDTQYF	TGTGCCAGCAGCCAAGATGGGGGGAGAGCACTCACAGATACGCAGTATTTT
TRBV3-1/TRBV3-2	.	.	TRBJ1-5	CASSQGGNNSNQPQHF	TGTGCCAGCAGCCAAGGAGGGAACAATAGCAATCAGCCCCAGCATTTT
TRBV5-1	.	.	TRBJ2-5	CASSLAAGQETQYF	TGCGCCAGCAGCTTGGCAGCAGGGCAAGAGACCCAGTACTTC
TRBV5-4	.	TRBD2	TRBJ2-2	CASSLTGGGTAGELFF	TGTGCCAGCAGCTTGACCGGCGGGGGTACGGCCGGGGAGCTGTTTTTT
TRBV28	.	.	TRBJ1-4	CASQTENEKLFF	TGTGCCAGTCAAACAGAAAATGAAAAACTGTTTTTT
TRBV27	.	TRBD2	TRBJ2-1	CASSPGTSFYNEQFF	TGTGCCAGCAGTCCCGGGACTAGCTTTTACAATGAGCAGTTCTTC
TRBV20-1	.	.	TRBJ2-7	CSASSREPYEQYF	TGCAGTGCTAGTTCAAGAGAGCCCTACGAGCAGTACTTC
TRBV2	.	.	TRBJ1-6	CASSEALGRSSPLHF	TGTGCCAGCAGTGAAGCGCTTGGGAGAAGTTCACCCCTCCACTTT
TRBV6-6	.	TRBD1	TRBJ2-7	CASSYSGTGKYEQYF	TGTGCCAGCAGTTACTCTGGGACAGGGAAATACGAGCAGTACTTC
TRBV10-1	.	.	TRBJ1-1	CASSESGDINTEAFF	TGCGCCAGCAGTGAGTCGGGGGACATCAACACTGAAGCTTTCTTT
TRBV19	.	.	TRBJ2-1	CASSRVANPGGQFF	TGTGCCAGTAGTAGGGTAGCAAACCCAGGAGGGCAGTTCTTC
TRBV10-3	.	.	TRBJ2-3	CAIGGGMTDTQYF	TGTGCCATCGGAGGCGGGATGACAGATACGCAGTATTTT
TRBV19	once	.	TRBJ2-7	CASSIVQGYEQYF	TGTGCCAGTAGTATAGTACAGGGTTACGAGCAGTACTTC
TRBV5-5	.	.	TRBJ1-4	CASSGAGTLNEKLFF	TGTGCCAGCAGCGGAGCGGGGACCCTTAATGAAAAACTGTTTTTT
TRBV18	.	TRBD1	TRBJ2-1	CASSPPWTGNNEQFF	TGTGCCAGCTCACCACCGTGGACAGGTAATAATGAGCAGTTCTTC
TRBV14	.	.	TRBJ1-4	CASSPYRSTNEKLFF	TGTGCCAGCAGCCCGTACAGGAGTACTAATGAAAAACTGTTTTTT
TRBV14	.	.	TRBJ2-2	CASSQVGGPNTGELFF	TGTGCCAGCAGCCAAGTGGGAGGACCCAACACCGGGGAGCTGTTTTTT
TRBV4-2	.	TRBD1	TRBJ2-2	CASSQGQGAGTGELFF	TGTGCCAGCAGCCAAGGACAGGGGGCTGGCACCGGGGAGCTGTTTTTT